Listed below are T cell receptor beta chains from one sample, sequenced in a study of response to subunit inactivated influenza vaccine. TCRdb re-analysed the RT-PCR reads in MiXCR, keeping a single row per CDR3 protein. This sample yields hundreds of thousands of distinct CDR3 sequences, of which less than 20% are seen a single time; about a tenth belongs to the top ten. Sequences were derived from PBMCs from blood, sampled less than 6 days after vaccination. All receptors derive from a man aged 50-60 years who received an inactivated influenza vaccine. Both conserved end residues are part of each CDR3. D genes are given only for firm matches. Rows give clone size only sometimes, using once, few, many, or a class for an expanded clone.

abundance: -; v_gene: TRBV12-3/TRBV12-4; d_gene: -; j_gene: TRBJ2-1; CDR3nt: TGTGCCAGCAGTCATCAAATTGGGGAGCAGTTCTTC; CDR3aa: CASSHQIGEQFF
abundance: many; v_gene: TRBV5-1; d_gene: TRBD2; j_gene: TRBJ2-7; CDR3nt: TGCGCCAGCAGCTTGGGTTCTAGCGGGACCTACGAGCAGTACTTC; CDR3aa: CASSLGSSGTYEQYF
abundance: few; v_gene: TRBV6-1; d_gene: TRBD2; j_gene: TRBJ2-1; CDR3nt: TGTGCCAGCACTGGGGCTAGCGGCTACAATGAGCAGTTCTTC; CDR3aa: CASTGASGYNEQFF
abundance: -; v_gene: TRBV4-2; d_gene: TRBD2; j_gene: TRBJ2-7; CDR3nt: TGTGCCAGCAGCCCTCGGACTAGCGATCGCTACGAGCAGTACTTC; CDR3aa: CASSPRTSDRYEQYF
abundance: few; v_gene: TRBV18; d_gene: -; j_gene: TRBJ1-3; CDR3nt: TGTGCCAGCTCACCGCTTCTCCAGGGAGCAGGAAACACCATATATTTT; CDR3aa: CASSPLLQGAGNTIYF
abundance: few; v_gene: TRBV28; d_gene: -; j_gene: TRBJ1-2; CDR3nt: TGTGCCAGCAGTTTGGGTCAGGGAGGGAGCTATTATGGCTACACCTTC; CDR3aa: CASSLGQGGSYYGYTF
abundance: -; v_gene: TRBV7-9; d_gene: -; j_gene: TRBJ1-2; CDR3nt: TGTGCCAGCAGCGCGGAGGCGGGGCCCTATGGCTACACCTTC; CDR3aa: CASSAEAGPYGYTF
abundance: -; v_gene: TRBV7-7; d_gene: -; j_gene: TRBJ1-4; CDR3nt: TGTGCTAGCAGCCCCGGCATCTCAACTAATGAAAAACTGTTTTTT; CDR3aa: CASSPGISTNEKLFF
abundance: few; v_gene: TRBV5-1; d_gene: TRBD1; j_gene: TRBJ2-2; CDR3nt: TGCGCCAGCAGCGCGGGACAGGGGTTGGCCCGGGAGCTGTTTTTT; CDR3aa: CASSAGQGLARELFF
abundance: -; v_gene: TRBV7-2; d_gene: -; j_gene: TRBJ2-2; CDR3nt: TGTGCCAGCAGCTACTATCAGGGGCAGGTTAACACCGGGGAGCTGTTTTTT; CDR3aa: CASSYYQGQVNTGELFF
abundance: -; v_gene: TRBV5-1; d_gene: -; j_gene: TRBJ2-1; CDR3nt: TGCGCCAGCAGCTCCCCGGCGGGGAATGAGCAGTTCTTC; CDR3aa: CASSSPAGNEQFF
abundance: -; v_gene: TRBV4-1; d_gene: -; j_gene: TRBJ2-7; CDR3nt: TGCGCCAGCAGCCAAGAGGAAAGGGACTACGAGCAGTACTTC; CDR3aa: CASSQEERDYEQYF
abundance: -; v_gene: TRBV6-2/TRBV6-3; d_gene: -; j_gene: TRBJ2-1; CDR3nt: TGTGCCAGCAGAAGAAACCGGGACGAGCAGTTCTTC; CDR3aa: CASRRNRDEQFF
abundance: -; v_gene: TRBV10-3; d_gene: TRBD2; j_gene: TRBJ2-5; CDR3nt: TGTGCCATCAGTGAGCTGGCGGGAGCCACGGAGACCCAGTACTTC; CDR3aa: CAISELAGATETQYF
abundance: few; v_gene: TRBV4-3; d_gene: -; j_gene: TRBJ1-5; CDR3nt: TGCGCCAGCAGCCAAGATATGGTTCAGCCCCAGCATTTT; CDR3aa: CASSQDMVQPQHF
abundance: many; v_gene: TRBV6-2/TRBV6-3; d_gene: -; j_gene: TRBJ2-1; CDR3nt: TGTGCCAGCAGTAACGACGTTTTTGGGGGGTCCGAGCACAATGAGCAGTTCTTC; CDR3aa: CASSNDVFGGSEHNEQFF
abundance: -; v_gene: TRBV4-1; d_gene: TRBD1; j_gene: TRBJ1-1; CDR3nt: TGCGCCAGCAGCCCGCAGGGGGCTTACACTGAAGCTTTCTTT; CDR3aa: CASSPQGAYTEAFF
abundance: -; v_gene: TRBV27; d_gene: TRBD2; j_gene: TRBJ2-5; CDR3nt: TGTGCCAGCAGTTTTGCGGCGGGACTAGCGACCGGGGCCCAGTACTTC; CDR3aa: CASSFAAGLATGAQYF
abundance: few; v_gene: TRBV6-2/TRBV6-3; d_gene: -; j_gene: TRBJ1-2; CDR3nt: TGTGCCAGCAGTTACGGGGACGACTTCTATGGCTACACCTTC; CDR3aa: CASSYGDDFYGYTF
abundance: -; v_gene: TRBV5-1; d_gene: -; j_gene: TRBJ2-6; CDR3nt: TGCGCCAGCCAAGCGCGAGAGTCACCCCTCTCTGGGGCCAACGTCCTGACTTTC; CDR3aa: CASQARESPLSGANVLTF
abundance: -; v_gene: TRBV18; d_gene: -; j_gene: TRBJ1-3; CDR3nt: TGTGCCAGCTCACCGGACTCAGACTCTGGAAACACCATATATTTT; CDR3aa: CASSPDSDSGNTIYF
abundance: -; v_gene: TRBV20-1; d_gene: -; j_gene: TRBJ2-5; CDR3nt: TGCAGTCCAGGGGTTGCGGAGACCCAGTACTTC; CDR3aa: CSPGVAETQYF
abundance: few; v_gene: TRBV6-1; d_gene: -; j_gene: TRBJ1-2; CDR3nt: TGTGCCAGCAGCCTCACCGGACAGTACCACTATGGCTACACCTTC; CDR3aa: CASSLTGQYHYGYTF
abundance: -; v_gene: TRBV4-2; d_gene: -; j_gene: TRBJ2-7; CDR3nt: TGTGCCAGCAGCCAAGATACAGGTGGCGAGCAGTACTTC; CDR3aa: CASSQDTGGEQYF
abundance: few; v_gene: TRBV10-3; d_gene: TRBD2; j_gene: TRBJ2-1; CDR3nt: TGTGCCATCAGCGGGACTAGCGTGAATAATGAGCAGTTCTTC; CDR3aa: CAISGTSVNNEQFF
abundance: -; v_gene: TRBV24-1; d_gene: TRBD2; j_gene: TRBJ2-5; CDR3nt: TGTGCCACCAAAGGAAGACGGGAGGGAGGAGAGACCCAGTACTTC; CDR3aa: CATKGRREGGETQYF
abundance: -; v_gene: TRBV6-1; d_gene: -; j_gene: TRBJ2-5; CDR3nt: TGTGCCAGCAGTGAATCGGACCAAGGCTGGGAGACCCAGTACTTC; CDR3aa: CASSESDQGWETQYF
abundance: -; v_gene: TRBV5-6; d_gene: -; j_gene: TRBJ1-1; CDR3nt: TGTGCCAGCAGCTTGTCGGTAGGTGAAGCTTTCTTT; CDR3aa: CASSLSVGEAFF
abundance: few; v_gene: TRBV6-1; d_gene: TRBD1; j_gene: TRBJ2-2; CDR3nt: TGTGCCAGCGGTGGGACAGGGCTGACCGGGGAGCTGTTTTTT; CDR3aa: CASGGTGLTGELFF
abundance: few; v_gene: TRBV4-1; d_gene: -; j_gene: TRBJ2-5; CDR3nt: TGCGCCAGCAGCCACCCCGGTACAGGCCAAGAGACCCAGTACTTC; CDR3aa: CASSHPGTGQETQYF
abundance: -; v_gene: TRBV20-1; d_gene: TRBD2; j_gene: TRBJ2-5; CDR3nt: TGCAGTGCCCTAGTATCGGGGGGGCGTCAAGAGACCCAGTACTTC; CDR3aa: CSALVSGGRQETQYF
abundance: few; v_gene: TRBV6-2/TRBV6-3; d_gene: -; j_gene: TRBJ2-1; CDR3nt: TGTGCCAGCAGTTTGTATTGGTATGAGCAGTTCTTC; CDR3aa: CASSLYWYEQFF
abundance: many; v_gene: TRBV12-3/TRBV12-4; d_gene: -; j_gene: TRBJ2-7; CDR3nt: TGTGCCAGCAGTCGATCGGGACTCGACAGATACGAGCAGTACTTC; CDR3aa: CASSRSGLDRYEQYF
abundance: few; v_gene: TRBV12-3/TRBV12-4; d_gene: TRBD1; j_gene: TRBJ1-5; CDR3nt: TGTGCCAGCACCATGAGAGGGGGCAAACAGCCCCAGCATTTT; CDR3aa: CASTMRGGKQPQHF
abundance: -; v_gene: TRBV4-2; d_gene: TRBD1; j_gene: TRBJ2-6; CDR3nt: TGTGCCAGCAGCCAGACCTACAGGGGTTTTGGCTCCGGGGCCAACGTCCTGACTTTC; CDR3aa: CASSQTYRGFGSGANVLTF
abundance: many; v_gene: TRBV29-1; d_gene: TRBD2; j_gene: TRBJ2-7; CDR3nt: TGCAGCGGACTAGCGGGAGGTGGCGAGCAGTACTTC; CDR3aa: CSGLAGGGEQYF
abundance: few; v_gene: TRBV20-1; d_gene: TRBD2; j_gene: TRBJ2-1; CDR3nt: TGCAGTGTCAGGTCTCCGCGGGAGGGTGGTGAGCAGTTCTTC; CDR3aa: CSVRSPREGGEQFF
abundance: many; v_gene: TRBV7-2; d_gene: TRBD1; j_gene: TRBJ2-3; CDR3nt: TGTGCCAGCAGCTTCCGGACAGGGCCAGATACGCAGTATTTT; CDR3aa: CASSFRTGPDTQYF
abundance: -; v_gene: TRBV6-5; d_gene: -; j_gene: TRBJ1-2; CDR3nt: TGTGCCAGCAGTTACACGGCTGGGGAGGGGGGGGAAGGCTACACCTTC; CDR3aa: CASSYTAGEGGEGYTF
abundance: -; v_gene: TRBV28; d_gene: -; j_gene: TRBJ2-2; CDR3nt: TGTGCCAGCAGTTTAAGAGTTGGCGCGCAGCGGGCCGGGGAGCTGTTTTTT; CDR3aa: CASSLRVGAQRAGELFF
abundance: few; v_gene: TRBV20-1; d_gene: TRBD1; j_gene: TRBJ1-4; CDR3nt: TGCAGTGGGAGGGGGCCCGCTAATGAAAAACTGTTTTTT; CDR3aa: CSGRGPANEKLFF
abundance: -; v_gene: TRBV10-3; d_gene: -; j_gene: TRBJ2-1; CDR3nt: TGTGCCATCAGTGAAGGGTCAAGGGCCTACAATGAGCAGTTCTTC; CDR3aa: CAISEGSRAYNEQFF
abundance: many; v_gene: TRBV6-5; d_gene: TRBD1; j_gene: TRBJ1-1; CDR3nt: TGTGCCAGCAGGCTCACACAGGGGGGAACTTTCTTT; CDR3aa: CASRLTQGGTFF
abundance: few; v_gene: TRBV5-1; d_gene: -; j_gene: TRBJ2-5; CDR3nt: TGCGCCAGCAGCCCTGCTTGGGGGAAAGAGACCCAGTACTTC; CDR3aa: CASSPAWGKETQYF
abundance: few; v_gene: TRBV3-1; d_gene: -; j_gene: TRBJ2-5; CDR3nt: TGTGCCAGCGGAGGGGAAGGGAGGGGGCGACTTGGTGGAGAGACCCAGTACTTC; CDR3aa: CASGGEGRGRLGGETQYF
abundance: few; v_gene: TRBV20-1; d_gene: TRBD1; j_gene: TRBJ2-7; CDR3nt: TGCAGTGCTAGAACAGACAGGGGTCGGTACGAGCAGTACTTC; CDR3aa: CSARTDRGRYEQYF
abundance: -; v_gene: TRBV7-2; d_gene: TRBD2; j_gene: TRBJ2-3; CDR3nt: TGTGCCAGCAGCCTAGGGGCCGGGGGGAAGGGCACAGATACGCAGTATTTT; CDR3aa: CASSLGAGGKGTDTQYF
abundance: few; v_gene: TRBV4-1; d_gene: -; j_gene: TRBJ1-2; CDR3nt: TGCGCCAGCAGCCAAGATACTAAGCCTAACTATGGCTACACCTTC; CDR3aa: CASSQDTKPNYGYTF
abundance: many; v_gene: TRBV12-3/TRBV12-4; d_gene: TRBD1; j_gene: TRBJ2-3; CDR3nt: TGTGCCAGCAGTTCAGAGGGGACAGGGACAGATACGCAGTATTTT; CDR3aa: CASSSEGTGTDTQYF
abundance: -; v_gene: TRBV11-1; d_gene: TRBD1; j_gene: TRBJ2-7; CDR3nt: TGTGCCAGCAGCACCCGGGACAGGGGTGGCTACGAGCAGTACTTC; CDR3aa: CASSTRDRGGYEQYF
abundance: few; v_gene: TRBV7-9; d_gene: -; j_gene: TRBJ2-7; CDR3nt: TGTGCCAGCAGCTATACTTCCCAATACGAGCAGTACTTC; CDR3aa: CASSYTSQYEQYF
abundance: few; v_gene: TRBV5-1; d_gene: TRBD1; j_gene: TRBJ1-2; CDR3nt: TGCGCCAGCTCGGACAGGCCAACTAACTATGGCTACACCTTC; CDR3aa: CASSDRPTNYGYTF
abundance: few; v_gene: TRBV29-1; d_gene: TRBD1; j_gene: TRBJ2-5; CDR3nt: TGCAGCGTGGGACAGGGCGGGAGAGAGACCCAGTACTTC; CDR3aa: CSVGQGGRETQYF
abundance: -; v_gene: TRBV20-1; d_gene: TRBD2; j_gene: TRBJ2-7; CDR3nt: TGCAGTGCTAGAGGACTAGCGGGATGGGAGCAGTACTTC; CDR3aa: CSARGLAGWEQYF
abundance: few; v_gene: TRBV5-1; d_gene: -; j_gene: TRBJ2-7; CDR3nt: TGCGCCAGCAGCTTGGAGCTTGACAGGCCAGCCTACGAGCAGTACTTC; CDR3aa: CASSLELDRPAYEQYF